This T cell receptor beta chain was found in a study of T-cell memory formation after mild COVID-19. CDR3 size: 15 residues. The germline V gene has CDR1 MDHEN and CDR2 SYDVKM. V was clipped by 8 bases and J by 4 bases, with 18 bases between them. TCRdb analysed the 5' RACE reads with MiXCR anew, one entry per CDR3 protein. The table has around 300,000 distinct CDR3 sequences, approximately 13% seen once; the top ten hold 20% to 25%. Study conclusions and caveats: The study found balanced CD4/CD8 in clones contracting day 15 to 85 and a CD4+ lean in later expanders.

There are a few counts of this clonotype. Its antigen is still unknown. This sequence was found in a man between 18 and 29 years old who had mild COVID-19 (a few samples of this study predate the infection). Cell type and time point are not known. The J gene is TRBJ2-1, the V gene TRBV28; D may correspond to TRBD1 or TRBD2 (6 bases each). Sequencing input: PBMCs or a T cell subset sorted from them (not recorded which). As DNA, the CDR3 is TGTGCCAGCTATAGGGGGGACGCGGGTTACAATGAGCAGTTCTTC. The encoded protein is CASYRGDAGYNEQFF. Supplemented by reference TRBV28 and TRBJ2-1, the full variable domain reads DVKVTQSSRYLVKRTGEKVFLECVQDMDHENMFWYRQDPGLGLRLIYFSYDVKMKEKGDIPEGYSVSREKKERFSLILESASTNQTSMYLCASYRGDAGYNEQFFGPGTRLTVL.